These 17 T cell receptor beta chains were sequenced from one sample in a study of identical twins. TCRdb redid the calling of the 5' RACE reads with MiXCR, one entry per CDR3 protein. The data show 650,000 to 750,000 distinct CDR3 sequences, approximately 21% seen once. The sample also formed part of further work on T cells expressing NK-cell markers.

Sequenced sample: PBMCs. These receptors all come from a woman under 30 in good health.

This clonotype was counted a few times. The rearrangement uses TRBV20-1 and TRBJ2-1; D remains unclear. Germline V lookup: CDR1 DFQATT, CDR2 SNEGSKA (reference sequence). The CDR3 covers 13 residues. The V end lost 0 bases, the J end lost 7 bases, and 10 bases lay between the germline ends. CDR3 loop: CSARDMLQNEQFF. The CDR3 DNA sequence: TGCAGTGCTAGAGATATGCTCCAAAATGAGCAGTTCTTC.

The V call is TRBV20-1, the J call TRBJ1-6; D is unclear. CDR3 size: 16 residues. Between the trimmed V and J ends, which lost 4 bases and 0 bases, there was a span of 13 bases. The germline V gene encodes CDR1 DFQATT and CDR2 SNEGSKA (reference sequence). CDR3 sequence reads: CSAILRASSYNSPLHF. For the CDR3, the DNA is TGCAGTGCTATCCTTCGGGCGAGCTCCTATAATTCACCCCTCCACTTT.

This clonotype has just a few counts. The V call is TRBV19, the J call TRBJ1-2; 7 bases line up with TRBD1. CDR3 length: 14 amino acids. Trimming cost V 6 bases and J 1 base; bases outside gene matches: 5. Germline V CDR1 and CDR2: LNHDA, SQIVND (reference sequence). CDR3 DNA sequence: TGTGCCAGTAGAGCGGGACAGCGTAACTATGGCTACACCTTC. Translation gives CASRAGQRNYGYTF.

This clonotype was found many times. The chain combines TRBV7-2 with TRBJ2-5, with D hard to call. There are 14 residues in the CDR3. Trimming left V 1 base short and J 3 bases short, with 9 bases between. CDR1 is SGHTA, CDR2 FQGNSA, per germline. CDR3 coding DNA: TGTGCCAGCAGCTTAGATCGGGCTGAAGAGACCCAGTACTTC. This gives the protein CASSLDRAEETQYF.

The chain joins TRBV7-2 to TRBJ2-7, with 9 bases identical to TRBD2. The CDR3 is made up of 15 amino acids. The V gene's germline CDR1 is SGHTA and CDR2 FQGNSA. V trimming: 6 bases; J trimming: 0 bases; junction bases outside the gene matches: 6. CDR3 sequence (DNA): TGTGCCAGCAGTTCTAGCGGGATTCTCTCCTACGAGCAGTACTTC. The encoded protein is CASSSSGILSYEQYF.

CDR3 DNA sequence: TGTGCCAGCAGCCCATGGCACTCTGGGGCCAACGTCCTGACTTTC. As protein: CASSPWHSGANVLTF. J is TRBJ2-6 and V is TRBV5-6, with D unresolved. The CDR3 has 15 amino acids. V lost 4 bases and J lost 0, with 8 bases in between. CDR1 and CDR2 (germline): SGHDT, YYEEEE. The whole variable domain, remainder taken from reference TRBV5-6 and TRBJ2-6, is DAGVTQSPTHLIKTRGQQVTLRCSPKSGHDTVSWYQQALGQGPQFIFQYYEEEERQRGNFPDRFSGHQFPNYSSELNVNALLLGDSALYLCASSPWHSGANVLTFGAGSRLTVL.

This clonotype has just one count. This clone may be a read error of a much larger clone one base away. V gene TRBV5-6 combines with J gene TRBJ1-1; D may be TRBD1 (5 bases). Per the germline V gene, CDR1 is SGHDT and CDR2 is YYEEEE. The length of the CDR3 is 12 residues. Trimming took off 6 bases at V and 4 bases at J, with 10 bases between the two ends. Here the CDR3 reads CASTYGGTEAFF. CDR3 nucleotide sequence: TGTGCCAGCACCTACGGGGGCACTGAAGCTTTCTTT.

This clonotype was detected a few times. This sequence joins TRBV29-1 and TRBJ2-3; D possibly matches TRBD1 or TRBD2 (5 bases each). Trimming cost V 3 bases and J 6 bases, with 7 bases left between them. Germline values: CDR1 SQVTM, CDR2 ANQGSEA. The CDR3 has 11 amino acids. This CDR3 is CSVDRGDTQYF. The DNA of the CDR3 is TGCAGCGTTGACCGGGGCGATACGCAGTATTTT.

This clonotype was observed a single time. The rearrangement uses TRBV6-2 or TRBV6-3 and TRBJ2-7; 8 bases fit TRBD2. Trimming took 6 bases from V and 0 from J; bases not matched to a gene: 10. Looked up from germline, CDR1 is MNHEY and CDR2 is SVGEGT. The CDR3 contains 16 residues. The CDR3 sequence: CASSLGHGRGSYEQYF. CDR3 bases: TGTGCCAGCAGCCTAGGACACGGGAGGGGCTCCTACGAGCAGTACTTC.

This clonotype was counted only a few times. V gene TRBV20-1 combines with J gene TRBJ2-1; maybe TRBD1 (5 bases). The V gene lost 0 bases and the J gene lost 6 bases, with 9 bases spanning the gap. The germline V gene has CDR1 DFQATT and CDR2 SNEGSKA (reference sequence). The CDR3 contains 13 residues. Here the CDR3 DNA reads TGCAGTGCTAGAGATCCTAGGGGCAATGAGCAGTTCTTC. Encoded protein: CSARDPRGNEQFF.

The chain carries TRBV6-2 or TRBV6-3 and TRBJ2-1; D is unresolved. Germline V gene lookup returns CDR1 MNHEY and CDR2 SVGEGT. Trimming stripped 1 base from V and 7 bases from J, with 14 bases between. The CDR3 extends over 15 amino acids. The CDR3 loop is CASSYWQALQNEQFF. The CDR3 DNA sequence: TGTGCCAGCAGTTACTGGCAGGCTCTTCAGAATGAGCAGTTCTTC.

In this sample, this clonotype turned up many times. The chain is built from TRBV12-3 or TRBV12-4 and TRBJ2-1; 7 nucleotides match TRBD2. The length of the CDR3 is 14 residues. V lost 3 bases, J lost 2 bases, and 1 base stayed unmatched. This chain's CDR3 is CASSFSGTYNEQFF. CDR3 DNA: TGTGCCAGCAGTTTCAGCGGGACCTACAATGAGCAGTTCTTC.

The CDR3 nucleotides are TGCGCCAGCAGCTTAGGACTAGTTGGTAATACGCAGTATTTT. As protein: CASSLGLVGNTQYF. This chain uses TRBV5-1 with TRBJ2-3, with 7 bases aligning to TRBD2. The germline V gene encodes CDR1 SGHRS and CDR2 YFSETQ. V lost 2 bases to trimming and J lost 7 bases; unmatched junction nucleotides: 7. This CDR3 is 14 amino acids long.

The CDR3 nucleotides are TGTGCCAGCAGCCAGGTTGGGGCCGAGAACTATGGCTACACCTTC. Its protein is CASSQVGAENYGYTF. The rearrangement uses TRBV7-2 and TRBJ1-2; the D gene is possibly TRBD1 (5 bases). V was shortened by 5 bases and J by 2 bases, with 15 bases between the two germline ends. Germline-derived CDR1 and CDR2 are SGHTA and FQGNSA. The CDR3 is 15 residues long. The whole variable domain, remainder taken from reference TRBV7-2 and TRBJ1-2, is GAGVSQSPSNKVTEKGKDVELRCDPISGHTALYWYRQSLGQGLEFLIYFQGNSAPDKSGLPSDRFSAERTGGSVSTLTIQRTQQEDSAVYLCASSQVGAENYGYTFGSGTRLTVV.

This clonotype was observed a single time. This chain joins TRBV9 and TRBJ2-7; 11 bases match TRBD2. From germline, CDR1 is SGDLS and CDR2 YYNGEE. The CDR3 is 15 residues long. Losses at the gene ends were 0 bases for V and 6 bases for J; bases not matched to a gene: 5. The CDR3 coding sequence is TGTGCCAGCAGCGTAGGTCTAGCGGGAGGTTTCGAGCAGTACTTC. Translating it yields CASSVGLAGGFEQYF.

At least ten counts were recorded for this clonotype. The CDR3 region is CASSLASGPYEQYF. Written as DNA, the CDR3 is TGCGCCAGCAGCTTGGCTTCAGGGCCCTACGAGCAGTACTTC. The rearrangement joins TRBV5-1 to TRBJ2-7; tentatively, D is TRBD1 (5 bases). The ends were cut back, 0 bases at V and 2 bases at J, with 9 bases in the middle. Germline CDR1 SGHRS, CDR2 YFSETQ. The CDR3 loop spans 14 amino acids. The full variable domain, with the rest looked up from reference TRBV5-1 and TRBJ2-7, is KAGVTQTPRYLIKTRGQQVTLSCSPISGHRSVSWYQQTPGQGLQFLFEYFSETQRNKGNFPGRFSGRQFSNSRSEMNVSTLELGDSALYLCASSLASGPYEQYFGPGTRLTVT.

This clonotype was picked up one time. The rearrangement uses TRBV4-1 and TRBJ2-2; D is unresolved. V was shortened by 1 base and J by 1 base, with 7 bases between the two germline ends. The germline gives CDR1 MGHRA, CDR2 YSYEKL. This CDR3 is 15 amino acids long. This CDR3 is CASSQGSVNTGELFF. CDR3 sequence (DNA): TGCGCCAGCAGCCAAGGGTCCGTGAACACCGGGGAGCTGTTTTTT.